The 24 T cell receptor beta chains in this list originate from one sample, sequenced in a study of blood T cell repertoires in COVID-19. Using immunoSEQ multiplex PCR, the repertoire was profiled, and TCRdb retains in-frame clones only, with some absent. The sample contains 150,000 to 200,000 clones, roughly 83% of which appear only once. Sequenced sample: PBMCs or T cells enriched from blood (not recorded which). The source of these receptors is a man aged 65 to 79 who had been exposed to COVID-19.

The V and J genes are TRBV6-2 or TRBV6-3 and TRBJ1-4, with a possible D match to TRBD1 (5 bases). The CDR3 loop spans 13 amino acids. Germline values: CDR1 MNHEY, CDR2 SVGEGT. Deletions cut 6 bases from V and 15 bases from J, with 20 bases between. The CDR3 nucleotides read TGTGCCAGCAGCTCTCCTCAGGGAATGAGCGTGTTTTTT. It codes for CASSSPQGMSVFF.

The table lists this clone with a count of one. This chain connects TRBV27 to TRBJ2-7, with D tentatively TRBD1 (5 bases). This CDR3 has 14 amino acids. V was shortened by 3 bases and J by 0 bases, with 9 bases between the two germline ends. Germline lookup yields CDR1 MNHEY and CDR2 SMNVEV (reference sequence). CDR3: CASSLSDSSYEQYF. The CDR3, as DNA: TGTGCCAGCAGTTTGAGTGACAGCTCCTACGAGCAGTACTTC.

The rearrangement joins TRBV9 to TRBJ2-1, with 10 bases that match TRBD1. CDR1 is SGDLS and CDR2 is YYNGEE in the germline V gene. Trimming removed 4 bases from V and 3 bases from J; junction bases left unmatched: 7. The CDR3 is 16 amino acids. CDR3 in DNA: TGTGCCAGCAGCTTGCGGACAGGGGGTCTCTACAATGAGCAGTTCTTC. It specifies CASSLRTGGLYNEQFF.

V is TRBV30 and J is TRBJ1-6; no definite D call. The V and J ends lost 4 bases and 10 bases respectively, with 17 bases between them. Germline V lookup: CDR1 GTSNPN, CDR2 SVGIG (reference sequence). The length of the CDR3 is 14 residues. The DNA for the CDR3 is TGTGCCTGGAACTACGGGTTAGCATCATCACCCCTCCACTTT. It encodes CAWNYGLASSPLHF.

V usage is TRBV27 and J usage is TRBJ1-6, with TRBD1 matching over 10 bases. CDR3 length: 18 amino acids. V was pared by 6 bases and J by 9 bases, with 17 bases of the junction left unmatched. CDR1 and CDR2 from the germline V gene are MNHEY and SMNVEV (reference sequence). The CDR3 reads CASSRKTTGTGVSSPLHF. CDR3 coding DNA: TGTGCCAGCAGCCGAAAAACGACCGGGACAGGGGTATCTTCACCCCTCCACTTT.

The CDR3 DNA reads TGTGCCAGCAGTTTACCGACAGGGGGCGGCACTGAAGCTTTCTTT. Translating it yields CASSLPTGGGTEAFF. The chain has TRBV28 and TRBJ1-1; 10 bases map to TRBD1. The junction had 4 bases not matched to a gene; V was cut back by 2 bases and J by 4 bases. The CDR3 contains 15 residues. Germline V gene data show CDR1 as MDHEN and CDR2 as SYDVKM. Supplemented by reference TRBV28 and TRBJ1-1, the full variable domain reads DVKVTQSSRYLVKRTGEKVFLECVQDMDHENMFWYRQDPGLGLRLIYFSYDVKMKEKGDIPEGYSVSREKKERFSLILESASTNQTSMYLCASSLPTGGGTEAFFGQGTRLTVV.

The chain links TRBV19 to TRBJ2-5, with TRBD1 matching over 10 bases. Germline-derived CDR1 and CDR2 are LNHDA and SQIVND (reference sequence). The CDR3 runs 16 residues. V trimming: 5 bases; J trimming: 4 bases; junction bases outside the gene matches: 10. The CDR3 spells CASSVGTGARGETQYF. CDR3 bases: TGTGCCAGTAGTGTAGGGACAGGGGCGCGGGGAGAGACCCAGTACTTC.

The J gene is TRBJ1-1, the V gene TRBV20-1; D gene unclear. Germline V lookup: CDR1 DFQATT, CDR2 SNEGSKA (reference sequence). This CDR3 is built from 10 residues. V was trimmed by 6 bases and J by 8 bases, leaving 10 bases between them. The chain's CDR3 is CSAVSGEAFF. The CDR3 DNA sequence: TGCAGTGCCGTTTCGGGGGAAGCTTTCTTT.

The chain is built from TRBV27 and TRBJ1-6; TRBD1 is a possible D gene (6 bases). V gave up 4 bases and J gave up 5 bases, with 12 bases separating them. The germline gives CDR1 MNHEY, CDR2 SMNVEV (reference sequence). This CDR3 spans 15 amino acids. The CDR3 region has the DNA TGTGCCAGCAGTTCGGGGGGCGCCGATAATTCACCCCTCCACTTT. It specifies CASSSGGADNSPLHF.

V and J are TRBV12-3 or TRBV12-4 and TRBJ1-2; D not certain. V lost 5 bases to trimming and J lost 4 bases, with 8 bases between them. There are 12 residues in the CDR3. CDR3 amino acids: CASSPEVYGYTF. For the CDR3, the DNA is TGTGCCAGCAGTCCCGAGGTCTATGGCTACACCTTC.

This clone was seen a few times. The V and J genes are TRBV9 and TRBJ2-7; maybe TRBD2 (6 bases). The V gene's germline CDR1 is SGDLS and CDR2 YYNGEE. V gave up 1 base and J gave up 6 bases, with 14 bases separating them. The CDR3 spans 14 residues. CDR3 nucleotide sequence: TGTGCCAGCAGCGTAACAATGCGGGGCTCCGAGCAGTACTTC. This sequence encodes CASSVTMRGSEQYF.

V usage is TRBV11-3 and J usage is TRBJ2-3; perhaps TRBD1 as D (6 bases). The CDR3 sequence is 15 residues long. Trimming took 5 bases from V and 2 from J, leaving 14 bases between them. The V gene's germline CDR1 is SGHNT and CDR2 YENEEA. The CDR3 reads CASSKKQGDTDTQYF. CDR3 sequence (DNA): TGTGCCAGCAGCAAAAAACAGGGAGACACAGATACGCAGTATTTT.

V gene TRBV2 combines with J gene TRBJ1-4; 7 nucleotides line up with TRBD1. V lost 5 bases and J lost 6; bases outside the gene matches: 6. Germline CDR1 and CDR2: SNHLY and FYNNEI. This CDR3 contains 14 residues. The CDR3 spells CASSRQGSHEKLFF. In nucleotides, the CDR3 is TGTGCCAGCAGTCGACAGGGAAGTCATGAAAAACTGTTTTTT.

V is TRBV10-2 and J is TRBJ2-2; D is possibly TRBD2 (6 bases). V was pared by 7 bases and J by 7 bases, with 7 bases between. This CDR3 is built from 11 residues. Germline CDR1 WSHSY, CDR2 SAAADI. CDR3 coding DNA: TGCGCCAGCAAAGCGGGCGGGGAGCTGTTTTTT. Amino acids: CASKAGGELFF.

This rearrangement joins TRBV19 to TRBJ1-4, with no clear D. Germline V gene data show CDR1 as LNHDA and CDR2 as SQIVND (reference sequence). V dropped 2 bases and J dropped 10 bases, with 8 bases sitting between them. The CDR3 length is 12 residues. The DNA for the CDR3 is TGTGCCAGTAGTATATCTGGCGGAAAACTGTTTTTT. Translating gives CASSISGGKLFF. Using reference TRBV19 and TRBJ1-4 for the parts outside the CDR3, the full variable domain is DGGITQSPKYLFRKEGQNVTLSCEQNLNHDAMYWYRQDPGQGLRLIYYSQIVNDFQKGDIAEGYSVSREKKESFPLTVTSAQKNPTAFYLCASSISGGKLFFGSGTQLSVL.

The V and J genes are TRBV6-5 and TRBJ2-3, with D perhaps TRBD1 (5 bases). The CDR3 totals 13 residues. Deletions cut 3 bases from V and 6 bases from J, with 10 bases between. CDR1 is MNHEY and CDR2 is SVGAGI in the germline V gene. The DNA for the CDR3 is TGTGCCAGCAGTTATTTGGGGCGGGATACGCAGTATTTT. This gives the protein CASSYLGRDTQYF.

The rearrangement uses TRBV6-2 or TRBV6-3 and TRBJ1-5, with 9 bases identical to TRBD1. V lost 5 bases to trimming and J lost 3 bases; unmatched junction nucleotides: 2. The V gene's germline CDR1 is MNHEY and CDR2 SVGEGT. The CDR3 runs 14 residues. CDR3 nucleotides: TGTGCCAGCAGTCGGACAGGGGTCAATCAGCCCCAGCATTTT. Translated, it gives CASSRTGVNQPQHF.

This clone showed up just once. The gene calls are TRBV10-3 and TRBJ2-2, with 7 nucleotides matching TRBD1. Germline V gene data show CDR1 as ENHRY and CDR2 as SYGVKD. The CDR3 covers 13 residues. V was clipped by 10 bases and J by 4 bases; unmatched bases: 6. The CDR3 sequence: CAKQGEITGELFF. CDR3 nucleotide sequence: TGTGCCAAGCAGGGGGAGATCACCGGGGAGCTGTTTTTT.

V usage is TRBV19 and J usage is TRBJ1-1; TRBD1 aligns across 7 bases. The CDR3 has 15 residues. J was trimmed by 2 bases and V by 7 bases; bases with no gene match: 10. Germline-derived CDR1 and CDR2 are LNHDA and SQIVND (reference sequence). CDR3 amino acids: CASTGRGTVNTEAFF. CDR3 in DNA: TGTGCCAGTACCGGACGGGGGACAGTCAACACTGAAGCTTTCTTT.

The chain carries TRBV7-2 and TRBJ1-1; TRBD1 is a possible D gene (5 bases). Trimming removed 1 base from V and 5 bases from J, with 17 bases in between. Germline CDR1 is SGHTA and CDR2 is FQGNSA. The CDR3 contains 16 residues. CDR3 DNA sequence: TGTGCCAGCAGCTTAGTAGGGACTCGGGGCGGGACTGAAGCTTTCTTT. Protein sequence: CASSLVGTRGGTEAFF. Looking up the rest from reference TRBV7-2 and TRBJ1-1 gives the full variable domain: GAGVSQSPSNKVTEKGKDVELRCDPISGHTALYWYRQSLGQGLEFLIYFQGNSAPDKSGLPSDRFSAERTGGSVSTLTIQRTQQEDSAVYLCASSLVGTRGGTEAFFGQGTRLTVV.

The count of this clone is one. The chain has TRBV24-1 and TRBJ2-5; D is ambiguous. The V end lost 6 bases, the J end lost 2 bases, and 9 bases lay between the germline ends. Germline V CDR1 and CDR2: KGHDR, SFDVKD. There are 13 residues in the CDR3. The CDR3 sequence: CATSPSRQETQYF. The CDR3 DNA reads TGTGCCACCAGTCCCTCCAGACAAGAGACCCAGTACTTC.

The V call is TRBV5-8, the J call TRBJ2-2; TRBD2 might be the D (6 bases). This CDR3 region has 15 residues. The germline V gene encodes CDR1 SGHTS and CDR2 YDEGEE. Trimming removed 4 bases from V and 1 base from J, with 11 bases in between. DNA of the CDR3: TGTGCCAGCAGCGGGGACTGGGTGAACACCGGGGAGCTGTTTTTT. Translated: CASSGDWVNTGELFF.

The chain employs TRBV5-4 and TRBJ2-7, with a tentative D call TRBD1 (5 bases). The V end lost 2 bases, the J end lost 4 bases, and 16 bases lay between the germline ends. Germline CDR1 reads SGHNT; CDR2 reads YYREEE (reference sequence). The CDR3 is 15 residues long. CDR3 protein: CASSFNQGQNYEQYF. The CDR3 bases are TGTGCCAGCAGCTTTAACCAGGGTCAAAATTACGAGCAGTACTTC.

The chain couples TRBV19 to TRBJ2-2; 8 bases line up with TRBD2. The germline gives CDR1 LNHDA, CDR2 SQIVND (reference sequence). J was trimmed by 10 bases and V by 4 bases; bases with no gene match: 14. This CDR3 comprises 16 residues. The CDR3 DNA follows: TGTGCCAGTAGTAAGGCGGGGGGTCAAGTGGTCGAGGAGCTGTTTTTT. Its protein is CASSKAGGQVVEELFF. The full variable domain, in which reference TRBV19 and TRBJ2-2 provide the parts outside the CDR3, is DGGITQSPKYLFRKEGQNVTLSCEQNLNHDAMYWYRQDPGQGLRLIYYSQIVNDFQKGDIAEGYSVSREKKESFPLTVTSAQKNPTAFYLCASSKAGGQVVEELFFGEGSRLTVL.